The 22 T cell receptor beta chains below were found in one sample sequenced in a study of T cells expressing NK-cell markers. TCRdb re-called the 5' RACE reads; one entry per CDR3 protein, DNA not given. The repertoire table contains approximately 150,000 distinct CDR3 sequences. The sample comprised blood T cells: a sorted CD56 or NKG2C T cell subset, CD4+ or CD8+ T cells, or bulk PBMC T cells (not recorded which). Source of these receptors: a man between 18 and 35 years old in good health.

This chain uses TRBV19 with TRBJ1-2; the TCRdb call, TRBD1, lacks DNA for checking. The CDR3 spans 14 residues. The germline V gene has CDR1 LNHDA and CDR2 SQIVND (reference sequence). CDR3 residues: CASTPPDANYGYTF.

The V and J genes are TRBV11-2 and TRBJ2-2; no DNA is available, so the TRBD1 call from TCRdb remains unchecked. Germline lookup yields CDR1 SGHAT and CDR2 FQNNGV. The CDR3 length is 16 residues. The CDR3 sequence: CASSPKSGMNTGELFF. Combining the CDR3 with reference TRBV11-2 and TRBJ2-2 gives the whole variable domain EAGVAQSPRYKIIEKRQSVAFWCNPISGHATLYWYQQILGQGPKLLIQFQNNGVVDDSQLPKDRFSAERLKGVDSTLKIQPAKLEDSAVYLCASSPKSGMNTGELFFGEGSRLTVL.

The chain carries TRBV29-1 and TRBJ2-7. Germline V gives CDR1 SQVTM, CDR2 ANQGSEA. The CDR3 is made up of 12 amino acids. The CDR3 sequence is CSVAVGSYEQYF.

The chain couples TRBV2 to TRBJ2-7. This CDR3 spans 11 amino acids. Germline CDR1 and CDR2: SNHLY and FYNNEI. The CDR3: CASIFSGEQYF.

CDR3 region: CASSLAVIGGTDTQYF. The V and J genes are TRBV5-1 and TRBJ2-3. The CDR3 has 16 residues. CDR1 and CDR2 from the germline V gene are SGHRS and YFSETQ.

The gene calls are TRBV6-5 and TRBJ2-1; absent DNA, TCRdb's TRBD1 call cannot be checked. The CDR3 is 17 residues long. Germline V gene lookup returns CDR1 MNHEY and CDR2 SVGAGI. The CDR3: CASSYGRGTESYNEQFF.

The CDR3 loop reads CASTQQGQIAFF. The genes are TRBV12-3 or TRBV12-4 and TRBJ1-1; TCRdb's assignment of TRBD1 cannot be checked, as there is no DNA. This CDR3 comprises 12 residues.

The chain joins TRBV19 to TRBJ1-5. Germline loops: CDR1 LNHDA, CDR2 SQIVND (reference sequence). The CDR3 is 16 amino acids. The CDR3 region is CASSTASVGFNQPQHF.

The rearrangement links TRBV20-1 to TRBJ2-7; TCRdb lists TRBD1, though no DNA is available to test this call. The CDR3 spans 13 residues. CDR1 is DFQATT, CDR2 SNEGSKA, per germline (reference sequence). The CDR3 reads CSARETGGGEQYF.

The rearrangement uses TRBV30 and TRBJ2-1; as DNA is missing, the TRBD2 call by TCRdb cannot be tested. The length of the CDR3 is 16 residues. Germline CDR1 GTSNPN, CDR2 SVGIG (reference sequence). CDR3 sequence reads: CAHRGGSPHWGDEQFF. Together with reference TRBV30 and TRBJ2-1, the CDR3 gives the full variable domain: SQTIHQWPATLVQPVGSPLSLECTVEGTSNPNLYWYRQAAGRGLQLLFYSVGIGQISSEVPQNLSASRPQDRQFILSSKKLLLSDSGFYLCAHRGGSPHWGDEQFFGPGTRLTVL.

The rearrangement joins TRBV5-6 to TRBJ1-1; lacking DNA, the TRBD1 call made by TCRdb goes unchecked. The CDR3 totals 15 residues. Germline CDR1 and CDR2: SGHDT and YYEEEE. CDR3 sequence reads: CASSQGQGWWTEAFF.

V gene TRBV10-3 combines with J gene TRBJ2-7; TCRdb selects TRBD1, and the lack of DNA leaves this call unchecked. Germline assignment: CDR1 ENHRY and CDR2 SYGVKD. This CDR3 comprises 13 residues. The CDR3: CAISGDSLYEQYF.

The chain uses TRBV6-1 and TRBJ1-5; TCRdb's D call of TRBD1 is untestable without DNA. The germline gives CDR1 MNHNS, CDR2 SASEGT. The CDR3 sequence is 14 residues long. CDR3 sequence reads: CASSESGAYQPQHF.

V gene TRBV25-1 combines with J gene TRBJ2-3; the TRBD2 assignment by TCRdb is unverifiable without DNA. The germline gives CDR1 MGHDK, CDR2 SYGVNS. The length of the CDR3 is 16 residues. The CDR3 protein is CASSEYAGRATDTQYF.

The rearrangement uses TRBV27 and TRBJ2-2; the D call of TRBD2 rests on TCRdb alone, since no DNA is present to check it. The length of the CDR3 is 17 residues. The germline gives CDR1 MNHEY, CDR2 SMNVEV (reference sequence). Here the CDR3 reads CASSSSGTSGRTGELFF.

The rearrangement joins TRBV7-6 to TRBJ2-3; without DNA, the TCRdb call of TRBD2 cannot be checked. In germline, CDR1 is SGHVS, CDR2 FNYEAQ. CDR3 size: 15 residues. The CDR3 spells CASSLYAGATDTQYF. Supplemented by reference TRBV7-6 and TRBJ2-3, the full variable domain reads GAGVSQSPRYKVTKRGQDVALRCDPISGHVSLYWYRQALGQGPEFLTYFNYEAQQDKSGLPNDRFSAERPEGSISTLTIQRTEQRDSAMYRCASSLYAGATDTQYFGPGTRLTVL.

The CDR3 loop reads CASSSPGGSDTGELFF. V and J are TRBV7-6 and TRBJ2-2. Looked up from germline, CDR1 is SGHVS and CDR2 is FNYEAQ. The CDR3 consists of 16 residues.

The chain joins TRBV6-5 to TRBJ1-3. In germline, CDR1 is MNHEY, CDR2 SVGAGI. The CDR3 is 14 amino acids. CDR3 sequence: CASSYSSAGNTIYF.

The CDR3 spells CASSIRLAGGEQFF. The chain links TRBV19 to TRBJ2-1; TCRdb reports TRBD1, a call that lacks DNA to check it against. The CDR3 length is 14 residues. Germline loops: CDR1 LNHDA, CDR2 SQIVND (reference sequence).

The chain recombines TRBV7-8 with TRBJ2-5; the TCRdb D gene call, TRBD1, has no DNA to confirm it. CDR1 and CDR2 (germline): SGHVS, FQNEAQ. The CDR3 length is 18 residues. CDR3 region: CASSLVGGRITGLETQYF.

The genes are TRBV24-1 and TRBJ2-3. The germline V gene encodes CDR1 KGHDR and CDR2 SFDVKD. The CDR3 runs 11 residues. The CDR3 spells CATEVTDTQYF.

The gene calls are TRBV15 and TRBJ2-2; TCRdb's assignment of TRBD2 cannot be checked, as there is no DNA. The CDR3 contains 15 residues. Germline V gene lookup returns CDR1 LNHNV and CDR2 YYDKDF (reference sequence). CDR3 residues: CATSTGTSGTGELFF.